The clone carrying this TCR beta chain was counted a few times. The CDR3 covers 12 residues. V dropped 11 bases and J dropped 6 bases, with 17 bases sitting between them. CDR1 and CDR2 (germline): MNHEY, SVGAGI. TCRdb itself ran the RT-PCR reads through MiXCR, one entry per CDR3 protein. The repertoire consists of about 680,000 distinct CDR3 sequences, with 12% to 15% occurring once and the leading ten covering 3.6%. This chain joins TRBV6-5 and TRBJ2-7; D could derive from TRBD1 or TRBD2 (6 bases each). This receptor was identified in a female donor in good health, serving as a healthy control. Input material: memory CD4+ T cells from blood. The chain's CDR3 is CAGTGAGGEQYF. In DNA, the CDR3 is TGTGCCGGGACGGGGGCGGGCGGCGAGCAGTACTTC.